This T cell receptor (beta chain) comes out of a study of shared clonotypes between healthy human individuals. In the authors' methods: For the immunoSEQ data, sequences were junction-only without quality scores, so filtering differed. The repertoire was sequenced with immunoSEQ multiplex PCR; TCRdb's copy has only in-frame clones and lacks some. That table gives V, J and clone size, and the DNA gave D and trimming. The sample carries 600,000 to 700,000 clones, around 73% recorded once. The CDR3 has 13 residues. Germline assignment: CDR1 SQVTM and CDR2 ANQGSEA. Trimming removed 3 bases at V and 0 bases at J, with 6 bases between.

The sample comprised memory CD4+ T cells sorted from blood. Subset indicated: CD45RA-negative fraction. The V call is TRBV29-1, the J call TRBJ2-1; D uncertain. This receptor was taken from a woman in her twenties or thirties in good health. CDR3 region: CSVEDTSYNEQFF. In DNA, the CDR3 is TGCAGCGTTGAGGATACCTCCTACAATGAGCAGTTCTTC.